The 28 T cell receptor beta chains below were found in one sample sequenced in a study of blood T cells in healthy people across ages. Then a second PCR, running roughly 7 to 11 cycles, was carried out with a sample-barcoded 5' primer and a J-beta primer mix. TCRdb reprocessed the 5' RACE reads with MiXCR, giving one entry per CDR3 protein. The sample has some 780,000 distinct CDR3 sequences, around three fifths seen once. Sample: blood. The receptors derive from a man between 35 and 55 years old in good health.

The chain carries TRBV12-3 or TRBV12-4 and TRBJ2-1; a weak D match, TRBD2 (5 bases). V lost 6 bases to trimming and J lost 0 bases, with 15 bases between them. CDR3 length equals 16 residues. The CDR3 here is CASRTLSGSSYNEQFF. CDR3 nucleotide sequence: TGTGCCAGCAGAACCCTAAGCGGTAGCTCCTACAATGAGCAGTTCTTC.

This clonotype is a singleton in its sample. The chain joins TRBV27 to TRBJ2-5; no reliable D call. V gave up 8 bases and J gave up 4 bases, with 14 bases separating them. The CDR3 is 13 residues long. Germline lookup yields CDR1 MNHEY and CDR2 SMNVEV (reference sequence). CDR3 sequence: CASRLLPLETQYF. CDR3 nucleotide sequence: TGTGCCAGCCGACTCCTACCCTTAGAGACCCAGTACTTC.

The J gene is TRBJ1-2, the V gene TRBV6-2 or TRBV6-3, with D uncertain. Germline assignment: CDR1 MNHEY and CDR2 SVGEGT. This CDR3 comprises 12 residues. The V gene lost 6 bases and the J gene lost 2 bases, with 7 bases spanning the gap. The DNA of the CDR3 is TGTGCCAGCAGAGACGTGAACTATGGCTACACCTTC. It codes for CASRDVNYGYTF.

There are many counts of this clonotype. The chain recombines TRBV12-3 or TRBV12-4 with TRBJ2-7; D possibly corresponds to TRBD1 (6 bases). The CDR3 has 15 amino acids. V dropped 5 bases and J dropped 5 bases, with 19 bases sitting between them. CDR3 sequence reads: CASSLRAGVINEQYF. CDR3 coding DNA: TGTGCCAGCAGTCTCCGGGCAGGGGTGATCAACGAGCAGTACTTC.

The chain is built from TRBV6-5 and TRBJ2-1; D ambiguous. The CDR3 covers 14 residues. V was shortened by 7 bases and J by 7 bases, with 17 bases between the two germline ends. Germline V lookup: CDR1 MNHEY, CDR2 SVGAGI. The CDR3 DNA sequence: TGTGCCAGCACCCGTGGAGCGACAATGAATGAGCAGTTCTTC. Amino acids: CASTRGATMNEQFF.

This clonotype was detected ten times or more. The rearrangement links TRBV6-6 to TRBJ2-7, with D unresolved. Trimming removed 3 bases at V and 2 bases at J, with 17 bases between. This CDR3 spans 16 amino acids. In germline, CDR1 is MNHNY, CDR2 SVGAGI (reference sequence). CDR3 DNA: TGTGCCAGCAGTTATTCGGGCCAAAACCTCCCCTACGAGCAGTACTTC. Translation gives CASSYSGQNLPYEQYF.

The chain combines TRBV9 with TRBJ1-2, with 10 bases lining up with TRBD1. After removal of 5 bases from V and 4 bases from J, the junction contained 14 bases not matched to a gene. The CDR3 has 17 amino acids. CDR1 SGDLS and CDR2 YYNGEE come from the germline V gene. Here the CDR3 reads CASRDTSGQGMGYGYTF. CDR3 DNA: TGTGCCAGCAGGGACACTTCGGGACAGGGGATGGGCTATGGCTACACCTTC. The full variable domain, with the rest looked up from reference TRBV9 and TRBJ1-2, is DSGVTQTPKHLITATGQRVTLRCSPRSGDLSVYWYQQSLDQGLQFLIQYYNGEERAKGNILERFSAQQFPDLHSELNLSSLELGDSALYFCASRDTSGQGMGYGYTFGSGTRLTVV.

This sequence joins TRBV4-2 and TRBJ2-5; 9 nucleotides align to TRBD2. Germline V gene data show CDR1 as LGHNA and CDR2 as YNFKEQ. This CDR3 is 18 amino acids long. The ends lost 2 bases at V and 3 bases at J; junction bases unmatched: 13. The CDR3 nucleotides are TGTGCCAGCAGCCAATACAGCGGGGGGTCTGGGGCGGAAGAGACCCAGTACTTC. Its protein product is CASSQYSGGSGAEETQYF.

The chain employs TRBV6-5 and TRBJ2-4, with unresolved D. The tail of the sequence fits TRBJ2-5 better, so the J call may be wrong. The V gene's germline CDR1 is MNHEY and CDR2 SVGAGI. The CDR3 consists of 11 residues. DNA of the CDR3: TGTGCCAGCAAGGGAAGAGGGACCCAGTACTTC. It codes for CASKGRGTQYF.

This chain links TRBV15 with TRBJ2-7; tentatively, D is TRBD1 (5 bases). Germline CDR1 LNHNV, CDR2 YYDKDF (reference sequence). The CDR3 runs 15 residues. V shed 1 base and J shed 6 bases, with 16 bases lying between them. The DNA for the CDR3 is TGTGCCACCAGCAGAGTCGGCAGGGCGTTGGGCGAGCAGTACTTC. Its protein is CATSRVGRALGEQYF.

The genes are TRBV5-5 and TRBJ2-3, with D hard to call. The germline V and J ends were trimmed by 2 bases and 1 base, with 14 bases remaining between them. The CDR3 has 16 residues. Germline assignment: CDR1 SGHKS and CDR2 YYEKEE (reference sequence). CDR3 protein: CASSFLDETGTDTQYF. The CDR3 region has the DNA TGTGCCAGCAGCTTTTTGGATGAGACCGGCACAGATACGCAGTATTTT.

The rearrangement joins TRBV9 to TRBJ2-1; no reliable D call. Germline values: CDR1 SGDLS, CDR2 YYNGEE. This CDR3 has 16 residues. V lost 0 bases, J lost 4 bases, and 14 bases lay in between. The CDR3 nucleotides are TGTGCCAGCAGCGTAGGTGACACCTTCTTGTACAATGAGCAGTTCTTC. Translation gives CASSVGDTFLYNEQFF.

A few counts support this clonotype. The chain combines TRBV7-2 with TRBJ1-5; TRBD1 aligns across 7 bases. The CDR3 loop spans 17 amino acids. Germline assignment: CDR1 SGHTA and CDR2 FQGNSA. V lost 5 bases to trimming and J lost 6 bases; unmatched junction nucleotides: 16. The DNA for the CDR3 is TGTGCCAGCAGCCCAATCACGACAGGGCTACCTATTCAGCCCCAGCATTTT. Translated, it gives CASSPITTGLPIQPQHF.

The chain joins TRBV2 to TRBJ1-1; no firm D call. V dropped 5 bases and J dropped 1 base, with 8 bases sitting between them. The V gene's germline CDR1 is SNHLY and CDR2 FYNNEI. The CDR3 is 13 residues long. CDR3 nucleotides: TGTGCCAGCAGTAAAGAGGGGAACACTGAAGCTTTCTTT. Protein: CASSKEGNTEAFF.

The CDR3 nucleotides read TGTGCCAGCAGTAAGGCCTCCATCCAAGAGACCCAGTACTTC. Encoded protein: CASSKASIQETQYF. The J gene is TRBJ2-5, the V gene TRBV28; D is unclear. The CDR3 totals 14 residues. Trimming stripped 5 bases from V and 1 base from J, with 11 bases between. Germline values: CDR1 MDHEN, CDR2 SYDVKM.

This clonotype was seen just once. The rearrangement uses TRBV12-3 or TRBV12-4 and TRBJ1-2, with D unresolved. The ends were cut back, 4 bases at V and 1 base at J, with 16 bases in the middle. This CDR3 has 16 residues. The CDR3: CASSYSRQWNNYGYTF. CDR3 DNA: TGTGCCAGCAGTTATTCCCGACAATGGAATAACTATGGCTACACCTTC.

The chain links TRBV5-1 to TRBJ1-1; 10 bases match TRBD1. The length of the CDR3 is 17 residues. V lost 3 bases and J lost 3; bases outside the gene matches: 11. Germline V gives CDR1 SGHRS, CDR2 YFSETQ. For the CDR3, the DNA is TGCGCCAGCAGCTACTTCGGACAGGGGGGATCGGACACTGAAGCTTTCTTT. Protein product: CASSYFGQGGSDTEAFF.

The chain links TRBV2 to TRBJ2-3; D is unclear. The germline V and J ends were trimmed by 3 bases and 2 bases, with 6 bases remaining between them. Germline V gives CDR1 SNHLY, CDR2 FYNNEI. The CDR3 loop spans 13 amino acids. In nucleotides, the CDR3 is TGTGCCAGCAGTGATAGAAACACAGATACGCAGTATTTT. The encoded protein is CASSDRNTDTQYF.

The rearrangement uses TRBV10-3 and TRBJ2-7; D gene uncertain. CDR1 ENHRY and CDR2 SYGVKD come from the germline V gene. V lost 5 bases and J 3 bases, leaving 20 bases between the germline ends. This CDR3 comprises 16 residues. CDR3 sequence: CAISPPRQIGFYEQYF. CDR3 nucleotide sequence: TGTGCCATCAGTCCACCAAGACAAATAGGGTTCTACGAGCAGTACTTC.

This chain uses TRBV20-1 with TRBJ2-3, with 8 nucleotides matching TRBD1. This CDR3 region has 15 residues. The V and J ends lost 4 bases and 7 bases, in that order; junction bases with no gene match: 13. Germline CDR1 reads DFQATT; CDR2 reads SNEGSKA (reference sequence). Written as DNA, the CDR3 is TGCAGTGCTACTTTCCGGACAGGGATGAGGAATACGCAGTATTTT. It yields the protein CSATFRTGMRNTQYF.

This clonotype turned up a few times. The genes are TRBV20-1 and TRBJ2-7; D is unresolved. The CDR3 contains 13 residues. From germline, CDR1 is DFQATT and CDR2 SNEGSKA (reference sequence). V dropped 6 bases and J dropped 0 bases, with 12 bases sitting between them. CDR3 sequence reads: CSASALVSYEQYF. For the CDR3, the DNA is TGCAGTGCCTCCGCGCTAGTCTCCTACGAGCAGTACTTC.

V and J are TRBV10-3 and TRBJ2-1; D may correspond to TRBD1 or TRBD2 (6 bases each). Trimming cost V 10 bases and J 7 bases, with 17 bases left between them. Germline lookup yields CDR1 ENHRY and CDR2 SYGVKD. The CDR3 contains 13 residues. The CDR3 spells CASQRLGGNEQFF. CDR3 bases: TGTGCCAGCCAAAGGTTAGGGGGGAATGAGCAGTTCTTC.

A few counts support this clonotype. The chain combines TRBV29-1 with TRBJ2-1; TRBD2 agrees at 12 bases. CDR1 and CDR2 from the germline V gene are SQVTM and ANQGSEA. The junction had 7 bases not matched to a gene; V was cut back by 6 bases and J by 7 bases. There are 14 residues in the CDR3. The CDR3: CSVSGLAGPNEQFF. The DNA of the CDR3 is TGCAGCGTCTCCGGACTAGCGGGACCGAATGAGCAGTTCTTC.

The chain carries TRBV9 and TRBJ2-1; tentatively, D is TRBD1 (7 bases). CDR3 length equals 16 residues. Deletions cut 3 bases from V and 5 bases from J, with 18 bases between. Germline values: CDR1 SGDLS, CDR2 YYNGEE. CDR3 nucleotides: TGTGCCAGCAGCGGATCTCGACAGGGCGGGGACAATGAGCAGTTCTTC. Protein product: CASSGSRQGGDNEQFF.

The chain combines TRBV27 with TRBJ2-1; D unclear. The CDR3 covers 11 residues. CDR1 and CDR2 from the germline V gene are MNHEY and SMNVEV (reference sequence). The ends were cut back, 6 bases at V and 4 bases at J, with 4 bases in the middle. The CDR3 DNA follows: TGTGCCAGCAGGGCTTACAATGAGCAGTTCTTC. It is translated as CASRAYNEQFF.

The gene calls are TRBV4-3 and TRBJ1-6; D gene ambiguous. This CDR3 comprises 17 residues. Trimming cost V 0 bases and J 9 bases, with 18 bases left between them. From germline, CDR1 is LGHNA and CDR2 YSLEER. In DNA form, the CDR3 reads TGCGCCAGCAGCCAAGATCATCGTCGGGATTTGGGTTCACCCCTCCACTTT. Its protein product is CASSQDHRRDLGSPLHF.

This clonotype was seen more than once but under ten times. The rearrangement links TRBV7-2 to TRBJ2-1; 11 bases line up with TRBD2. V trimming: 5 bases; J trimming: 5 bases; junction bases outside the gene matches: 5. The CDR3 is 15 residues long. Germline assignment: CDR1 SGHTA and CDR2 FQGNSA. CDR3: CASSPRLAGNNEQFF. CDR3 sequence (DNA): TGTGCCAGCAGCCCCCGACTAGCGGGGAACAATGAGCAGTTCTTC. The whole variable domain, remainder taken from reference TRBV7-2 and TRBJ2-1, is GAGVSQSPSNKVTEKGKDVELRCDPISGHTALYWYRQSLGQGLEFLIYFQGNSAPDKSGLPSDRFSAERTGGSVSTLTIQRTQQEDSAVYLCASSPRLAGNNEQFFGPGTRLTVL.

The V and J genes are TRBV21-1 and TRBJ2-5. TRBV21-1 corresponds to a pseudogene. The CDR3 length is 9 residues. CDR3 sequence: CASRGLEYF. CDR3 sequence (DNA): TGTGCCAGCAGAGGCTTGGAGTACTTC.